These 14 T cell receptor beta chains came from one sample sequenced in a study of shared clonotypes between healthy human individuals. Naive CD8 cells lacked CD45RO, underwent positive selection for CCR7 and left out terminally differentiated effector memory CD45RA+ cells. Repertoires were generated with immunoSEQ multiplex PCR, while TCRdb's copy carries only in-frame clones and drops some. The table has about 2.1 million clones, approximately 92% seen once. The sample was naive CD8+ T cells from PBMCs. The receptors stem from a man between 18 and 35 years old in good health. Some clones in this sample may be carry-over from other donors' samples.

The gene calls are TRBV5-6 and TRBJ2-7; 7 bases match TRBD1. J was trimmed by 5 bases and V by 4 bases; bases with no gene match: 9. Germline values: CDR1 SGHDT, CDR2 YYEEEE. This CDR3 contains 14 residues. CDR3 nucleotides: TGTGCCAGCAGCGCCCCGGGACAGTTCGACGAGCAGTACTTC. Translated, it gives CASSAPGQFDEQYF.

V usage is TRBV6-4 and J usage is TRBJ2-4; D is ambiguous. Per germline, CDR1 MRHNA and CDR2 SNTAGT. This CDR3 is built from 16 residues. V lost 5 bases to trimming and J lost 0 bases, with 14 bases between them. The CDR3 DNA sequence: TGTGCCAGCAGTTTCCCAGTAGAAGAAGCCAAAAACATTCAGTACTTC. Its translation: CASSFPVEEAKNIQYF.

This clone was seen just once. The CDR3 sequence: CASSQDAAPYEQYF. CDR3 nucleotide sequence: TGCGCCAGCAGCCAAGATGCTGCCCCCTACGAGCAGTACTTC. This sequence joins TRBV4-1 and TRBJ2-7; D ambiguous. The CDR3 is made up of 14 amino acids. V was clipped by 0 bases and J by 2 bases, with 8 bases between them. CDR1 MGHRA and CDR2 YSYEKL come from the germline V gene.

This rearrangement joins TRBV29-1 to TRBJ2-1, with D possibly matching TRBD1 (6 bases). The ends were cut back, 4 bases at V and 8 bases at J, with 18 bases in the middle. Germline CDR1 reads SQVTM; CDR2 reads ANQGSEA. This CDR3 contains 14 residues. CDR3 in amino acids: CSVGGLASNDEQFF. The CDR3 coding sequence is TGCAGCGTTGGGGGGCTAGCAAGTAACGATGAGCAGTTCTTC.

This clone was seen just once. Other nucleotide sequences in the sample specify the same CDR3. V is TRBV7-9 and J is TRBJ2-7; D call uncertain. Germline lookup yields CDR1 SEHNR and CDR2 FQNEAQ (reference sequence). The V end lost 1 base, the J end lost 2 bases, and 9 bases lay between the germline ends. There are 14 residues in the CDR3. The CDR3 DNA reads as TGTGCCAGCAGCTTAGTAGGTCAAGCCTACGAGCAGTACTTC. It codes for CASSLVGQAYEQYF.

This clone was counted a few times. The gene calls are TRBV19 and TRBJ1-1; possibly TRBD1 for D (6 bases). The CDR3 runs 14 residues. Looked up from germline, CDR1 is LNHDA and CDR2 is SQIVND (reference sequence). The V end was cut by 3 bases, the J end by 1 base, with 9 bases between. CDR3 residues: CASSIRTENTEAFF. The CDR3 nucleotides are TGTGCCAGTAGTATTAGGACAGAGAACACTGAAGCTTTCTTT. Based on the CDR3 plus reference TRBV19 and TRBJ1-1, the full variable domain is DGGITQSPKYLFRKEGQNVTLSCEQNLNHDAMYWYRQDPGQGLRLIYYSQIVNDFQKGDIAEGYSVSREKKESFPLTVTSAQKNPTAFYLCASSIRTENTEAFFGQGTRLTVV.

The chain recombines TRBV7-9 with TRBJ2-7; D might be TRBD1 or TRBD2, each matching 5 bases. The CDR3 covers 17 residues. The V gene's germline CDR1 is SEHNR and CDR2 FQNEAQ (reference sequence). The V end lost 5 bases, the J end lost 7 bases, and 27 bases lay between the germline ends. CDR3 residues: CASSPGAGVQNLGEQYF. The CDR3 DNA sequence: TGTGCCAGCAGCCCCGGGGCTGGAGTGCAAAATCTAGGGGAGCAGTACTTC.

This chain joins TRBV9 and TRBJ2-1, with 7 bases identical to TRBD2. Trimming took 4 bases from V and 8 from J; bases not matched to a gene: 12. CDR1 is SGDLS, CDR2 YYNGEE, per germline. The CDR3 spans 15 residues. CDR3 region: CASSPSTSRSDEQFF. Here the CDR3 DNA reads TGTGCCAGCAGCCCTTCGACTAGCCGGAGTGATGAGCAGTTCTTC. The variable domain in full, completed from reference TRBV9 and TRBJ2-1, reads DSGVTQTPKHLITATGQRVTLRCSPRSGDLSVYWYQQSLDQGLQFLIQYYNGEERAKGNILERFSAQQFPDLHSELNLSSLELGDSALYFCASSPSTSRSDEQFFGPGTRLTVL.

The chain links TRBV9 to TRBJ2-1, with 16 bases identical to TRBD2. The V gene's germline CDR1 is SGDLS and CDR2 YYNGEE. J gave up 6 bases and V 0 bases, and 9 bases lay outside the gene matches. CDR3 length equals 19 residues. CDR3 sequence reads: CASSVVGLAGGPATNEQFF. DNA for the CDR3: TGTGCCAGCAGCGTAGTGGGACTAGCGGGAGGGCCCGCCACCAATGAGCAGTTCTTC.

This chain joins TRBV6-1 and TRBJ1-5; no clear D. Between the trimmed V and J ends, which lost 5 bases and 2 bases, there was a span of 7 bases. This CDR3 spans 13 amino acids. Germline V CDR1 and CDR2: MNHNS, SASEGT. The CDR3 loop reads CASSRRGNQPQHF. The CDR3 DNA reads TGTGCCAGCAGTCGCCGTGGCAATCAGCCCCAGCATTTT.

The chain carries TRBV5-6 and TRBJ1-2; 8 positions match TRBD1. The CDR3 is made up of 15 amino acids. With 2 bases clipped from V and 6 bases from J, the junction kept 9 bases outside the gene matches. Germline loops: CDR1 SGHDT, CDR2 YYEEEE. In DNA, the CDR3 is TGTGCCAGCAGCTTTTTCAGGGGGCTGGGTGATGGCTACACCTTC. Its protein product is CASSFFRGLGDGYTF.

Here the CDR3 reads CASREGPSGTSEVTGELFF. CDR3 nucleotides: TGTGCCAGCAGGGAGGGGCCTTCCGGGACTAGCGAGGTCACCGGGGAGCTGTTTTTT. The chain couples TRBV5-6 to TRBJ2-2; TRBD2 matches 10 bases. The V gene end was trimmed by 5 bases and the J gene end by 4 bases; junction bases not matched to a gene: 17. CDR1 SGHDT and CDR2 YYEEEE come from the germline V gene. The CDR3 sequence is 19 residues long.

This clone was observed once. V and J are TRBV7-8 and TRBJ2-1; TRBD2 agrees at 14 bases. Germline CDR1 and CDR2: SGHVS and FQNEAQ. Germline trimming cut 1 base from V and 1 base from J; bases unmatched to any gene: 12. The CDR3 length is 21 residues. In DNA, the CDR3 is TGTGCCAGCAGCTTAGATCCTACGGGACTAGCGGGAGAGTCGTCCTACAATGAGCAGTTCTTC. The encoded protein is CASSLDPTGLAGESSYNEQFF.

This chain uses TRBV4-1 with TRBJ2-1; 7 bases match TRBD2. Germline loops: CDR1 MGHRA, CDR2 YSYEKL. The junction had 2 bases not matched to a gene; V was cut back by 1 base and J by 2 bases. The CDR3 is made up of 15 amino acids. This CDR3 reads CASSQGEGTYNEQFF. The CDR3 nucleotides are TGCGCCAGCAGCCAAGGGGAGGGCACCTACAATGAGCAGTTCTTC.